This TCR beta chain was captured in a study of identical twins. Study results and limitations: In cord blood, abundant beta clonotypes had fewer insertions; memory showed no trend.

The CDR3 runs to 15 residues. Trimming cost V 0 bases and J 0 bases, with 10 bases left between them. Germline CDR1 is SGHRS and CDR2 is YFSETQ. This clonotype showed up just a few times. Its antigen is unknown. TCRdb re-called the 5' RACE reads through MiXCR, storing one row per CDR3 protein. Of 400,000 to 550,000 distinct CDR3 sequences in the sample, about 24% were seen once. The data also belong to a second study, concerning T cells expressing NK-cell markers. That report notes: Restriction of sorting to alpha-beta TCR T cells was accomplished in several experiments using an anti-gamma-delta TCR antibody. Whether expanded NKG2C+ T cell clones recognized HCMV stayed uncertain.

The V gene is TRBV5-1, the J gene TRBJ2-7, with D hard to call. Sample: CD4+ T cells sorted from blood. This clonotype was obtained from a woman younger than 30 in good health. Written as DNA, the CDR3 is TGCGCCAGCAGCTTGGGGGCAGAGAGCTCCTACGAGCAGTACTTC. This sequence encodes CASSLGAESSYEQYF.